Below, 22 T cell receptor beta chains from the same sample are listed, as sequenced in a study of blood T cells in healthy people across ages. The use of a sample-barcoded 5' primer and a J-beta primer mix characterized a second PCR of about 7 to 12 cycles. TCRdb used MiXCR to reprocess the 5' RACE reads, holding one entry per CDR3 protein. The top ten clones hold roughly 19% of a sample with about 730,000 distinct CDR3 sequences, 35% to 45% of them seen once. Sequenced material: blood. The receptor source for this set is a woman aged 55-75 years in good health.

This clonotype has a handful of counts. The genes are TRBV12-3 or TRBV12-4 and TRBJ1-2; 11 bases fit TRBD1. V shed 6 bases and J 2 bases; nucleotides not matched to a gene: 5. The CDR3 contains 15 residues. The chain's CDR3 is CASRLGTGGNYGYTF. In DNA, the CDR3 is TGTGCCAGCAGGCTGGGGACAGGGGGGAACTATGGCTACACCTTC.

This clonotype was recorded a few times. The chain is built from TRBV5-1 and TRBJ2-7; D unresolved. V was trimmed by 0 bases and J by 0 bases, leaving 7 bases between them. This CDR3 has 14 amino acids. Per the germline V gene, CDR1 is SGHRS and CDR2 is YFSETQ. CDR3 amino acids: CASSLDSVSYEQYF. The CDR3 nucleotides read TGCGCCAGCAGCTTGGACTCAGTCTCCTACGAGCAGTACTTC.

The chain has TRBV2 and TRBJ2-1; D call uncertain. The CDR3 sequence is 14 residues long. Germline values: CDR1 SNHLY, CDR2 FYNNEI. V lost 1 base and J lost 4, with 8 bases in between. CDR3 coding DNA: TGTGCCAGCAGTGAAGTTTTACCGTACAATGAGCAGTTCTTC. This codes for CASSEVLPYNEQFF.

The chain couples TRBV11-2 to TRBJ2-3; 13 bases align to TRBD2. The CDR3 contains 18 residues. V lost 1 base and J lost 4; bases outside the gene matches: 8. CDR1 and CDR2 (germline): SGHAT, FQNNGV. CDR3: CASSLVTRTSGSSDTQYF. DNA of the CDR3: TGTGCCAGCAGCTTAGTTACCCGGACTAGCGGGAGTTCAGATACGCAGTATTTT.

The CDR3, as DNA: TGCAGTGCCCCCGGGGTGGGACAGGGCAATGAGCAGTACTTC. Its protein is CSAPGVGQGNEQYF. This chain connects TRBV20-1 to TRBJ2-5; 9 nucleotides agree with TRBD1. This CDR3 is built from 14 residues. Germline values: CDR1 DFQATT, CDR2 SNEGSKA (reference sequence). With V trimmed by 6 bases and J by 11 bases, 16 bases remained unmatched.

This clonotype was seen a few times. J is TRBJ2-5 and V is TRBV20-1; D may be TRBD2 (5 bases). Germline CDR1 DFQATT, CDR2 SNEGSKA (reference sequence). V was cut by 3 bases and J by 5 bases, with 13 bases left in between. CDR3 length: 13 residues. The CDR3 region has the DNA TGCAGTGCTAGTCCCCTAGCTCGGGAGACCCAGTACTTC. It is translated as CSASPLARETQYF.

This clonotype came up a few times. The V gene is TRBV28, the J gene TRBJ1-2; 8 bases are shared with TRBD1. The length of the CDR3 is 17 residues. The V segment lost 4 bases and the J segment 1 base; nucleotides outside the gene matches: 11. Germline lookup yields CDR1 MDHEN and CDR2 SYDVKM. As DNA, the CDR3 is TGTGCCAGCAGTTCAGCAGGGGGCTACCGGCATAACTATGGCTACACCTTC. Its protein product is CASSSAGGYRHNYGYTF.

The chain is built from TRBV7-9 and TRBJ2-7, with 10 bases identical to TRBD2. V lost 3 bases and J lost 7; bases outside the gene matches: 15. Germline V CDR1 and CDR2: SEHNR, FQNEAQ (reference sequence). This CDR3 spans 17 amino acids. CDR3: CASSFPNKRGGDNEQYF. The CDR3 DNA is TGTGCCAGCAGCTTTCCAAATAAGCGGGGGGGGGACAATGAGCAGTACTTC.

Notes on this clonotype: An end of the junction does not agree with germline; a read error may underlie this. CDR3 loop: CVSTFGEGRSQETQYF. In DNA form, the CDR3 reads TGTGTCAGCACCTTCGGGGAGGGGCGGTCGCAAGAGACCCAGTACTTC. V gene TRBV7-9 combines with J gene TRBJ2-7; 7 nucleotides line up with TRBD2. Matching the DNA end better, TRBJ2-5 makes the J call doubtful. The CDR3 runs 16 residues. Germline loops: CDR1 SEHNR, CDR2 FQNEAQ (reference sequence).

The V gene is TRBV6-2 or TRBV6-3, the J gene TRBJ2-7; TRBD1 aligns across 8 bases. This CDR3 is 12 amino acids long. Germline trimming cut 6 bases from V and 11 bases from J; bases unmatched to any gene: 9. Germline CDR1 is MNHEY and CDR2 is SVGEGT. The CDR3 DNA sequence: TGTGCCAGCAGGTACCGACAGGGGCCGAAGTACTTC. Protein sequence: CASRYRQGPKYF.

The rearrangement joins TRBV29-1 to TRBJ1-4; TRBD1 matches at 9 bases. Germline CDR1 reads SQVTM; CDR2 reads ANQGSEA. This CDR3 region has 12 residues. V was pared by 4 bases and J by 11 bases, with 5 bases of the junction left unmatched. The CDR3 loop reads CSVGRTGEKLFF. The CDR3, as DNA: TGCAGCGTTGGCCGGACAGGGGAGAAACTGTTTTTT.

This clonotype was seen only a few times. The chain recombines TRBV6-1 with TRBJ1-5, with D unclear. The germline CDR1 and CDR2 sequences are MNHNS and SASEGT. The length of the CDR3 is 12 residues. V was cut by 6 bases and J by 7 bases, with 10 bases left in between. CDR3: CASRNSPQPQHF. Here the CDR3 DNA reads TGTGCCAGCAGAAATTCCCCCCAGCCCCAGCATTTT.

This chain links TRBV6-2 or TRBV6-3 with TRBJ2-7; 9 nucleotides align to TRBD2. CDR1 MNHEY and CDR2 SVGEGT come from the germline V gene. V lost 7 bases, J lost 0 bases, and 10 bases stayed unmatched. This CDR3 region has 16 residues. CDR3 region: CASIPAFSGSSYEQYF. The CDR3 DNA sequence: TGTGCCAGCATCCCCGCCTTTAGCGGGAGCTCCTACGAGCAGTACTTC.

The V and J genes are TRBV20-1 and TRBJ2-3; a weak D match, TRBD2 (6 bases). This CDR3 has 12 residues. Trimming cost V 2 bases and J 4 bases, with 7 bases left between them. Germline V gene sequence: CDR1 DFQATT, CDR2 SNEGSKA (reference sequence). The CDR3, as DNA: TGCAGTGCTAGATTAGCGGCAGATACGCAGTATTTT. Translation gives CSARLAADTQYF.

In this sample, this clonotype turned up a few times. The CDR3 sequence is CASSQVGYEQFF. The CDR3 bases are TGTGCCAGCAGCCAAGTGGGGTATGAGCAGTTCTTC. The chain couples TRBV3-1 to TRBJ2-1; no clear D. The CDR3 consists of 12 residues. The V gene lost 1 base and the J gene lost 8 bases, with 6 bases spanning the gap. Germline V gene data show CDR1 as LGHDT and CDR2 as YNNKEL (reference sequence).

The rearrangement joins TRBV6-2 or TRBV6-3 to TRBJ2-4; weak D call: TRBD1 (6 bases). TRBJ2-7 matches the DNA end more closely, so the J call is doubtful. The CDR3 extends over 16 amino acids. Germline V gene lookup returns CDR1 MNHEY and CDR2 SVGEGT. The CDR3 spells CASSYSSGAGLYEQYF. In DNA, the CDR3 is TGTGCCAGCAGTTACTCGTCAGGGGCCGGACTCTACGAGCAGTACTTC.

The chain recombines TRBV5-1 with TRBJ1-6; 7 bases fit TRBD1. The CDR3 is made up of 15 amino acids. The germline V gene encodes CDR1 SGHRS and CDR2 YFSETQ. V was pared by 1 base and J by 6 bases, with 4 bases of the junction left unmatched. CDR3 sequence: CASSLSGTANSPLHF. The CDR3 bases are TGCGCCAGCAGCTTGTCCGGGACAGCTAATTCACCCCTCCACTTT. Filled out from reference TRBV5-1 and TRBJ1-6, the complete variable domain reads KAGVTQTPRYLIKTRGQQVTLSCSPISGHRSVSWYQQTPGQGLQFLFEYFSETQRNKGNFPGRFSGRQFSNSRSEMNVSTLELGDSALYLCASSLSGTANSPLHFGNGTRLTVT.

The chain couples TRBV27 to TRBJ2-5, with D perhaps matching TRBD1 (5 bases). CDR3 size: 16 residues. V dropped 0 bases and J dropped 5 bases, with 16 bases sitting between them. The germline V gene encodes CDR1 MNHEY and CDR2 SMNVEV (reference sequence). The CDR3 DNA reads as TGTGCCAGCAGTTTATCTCGGACAAGCACCACCGAGACCCAGTACTTC. Translated: CASSLSRTSTTETQYF.

V usage is TRBV7-9 and J usage is TRBJ2-6, with unresolved D. CDR1 and CDR2 (germline): SEHNR, FQNEAQ (reference sequence). Trimming removed 1 base from V and 0 bases from J, with 4 bases in between. The CDR3 runs to 15 residues. The CDR3 sequence: CASSLEDSGANVLTF. The CDR3 DNA follows: TGTGCCAGCAGCTTAGAGGACTCTGGGGCCAACGTCCTGACTTTC.

The chain couples TRBV5-8 to TRBJ2-3; 8 bases fit TRBD1. The junction had 5 bases not matched to a gene; V was cut back by 0 bases and J by 5 bases. Germline loops: CDR1 SGHTS, CDR2 YDEGEE. This CDR3 comprises 15 residues. CDR3 amino acids: CASSLVTGVEDTQYF. The CDR3 DNA reads TGTGCCAGCAGCTTGGTGACAGGGGTTGAAGATACGCAGTATTTT.

The J gene is TRBJ2-5, the V gene TRBV2; D may correspond to TRBD1 or TRBD2 (6 bases each). The V end was cut by 9 bases, the J end by 3 bases, with 20 bases between. The CDR3 loop spans 15 amino acids. CDR1 is SNHLY, CDR2 FYNNEI, per germline. CDR3 sequence (DNA): TGTGCCAGTTCCCCACAGACAGGAGGGAAAGAGACCCAGTACTTC. Translating gives CASSPQTGGKETQYF.

This clonotype was picked up a small number of times. This chain uses TRBV2 with TRBJ1-5; maybe TRBD1 (5 bases). Germline-derived CDR1 and CDR2 are SNHLY and FYNNEI. Trimming stripped 2 bases from V and 0 bases from J, with 8 bases between. The CDR3 is made up of 15 amino acids. The CDR3 loop reads CASSEMTASNQPQHF. CDR3 nucleotides: TGTGCCAGCAGTGAAATGACAGCTAGCAATCAGCCCCAGCATTTT.